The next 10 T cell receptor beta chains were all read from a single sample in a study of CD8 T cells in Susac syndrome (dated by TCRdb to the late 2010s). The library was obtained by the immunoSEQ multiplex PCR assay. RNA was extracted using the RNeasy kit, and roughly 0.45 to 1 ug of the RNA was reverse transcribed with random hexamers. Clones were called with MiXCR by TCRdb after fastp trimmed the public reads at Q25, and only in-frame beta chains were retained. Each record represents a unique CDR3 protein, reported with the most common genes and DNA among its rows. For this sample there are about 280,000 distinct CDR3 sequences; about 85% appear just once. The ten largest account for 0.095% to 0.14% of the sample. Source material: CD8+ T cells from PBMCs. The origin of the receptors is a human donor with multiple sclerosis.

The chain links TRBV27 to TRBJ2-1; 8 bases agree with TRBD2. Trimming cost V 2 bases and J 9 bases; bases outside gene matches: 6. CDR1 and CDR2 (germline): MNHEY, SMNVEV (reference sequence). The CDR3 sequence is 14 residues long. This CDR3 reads CASSLGRSGAEQFF. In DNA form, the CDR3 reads TGTGCCAGCAGTTTAGGCCGTAGCGGGGCTGAGCAGTTCTTC.

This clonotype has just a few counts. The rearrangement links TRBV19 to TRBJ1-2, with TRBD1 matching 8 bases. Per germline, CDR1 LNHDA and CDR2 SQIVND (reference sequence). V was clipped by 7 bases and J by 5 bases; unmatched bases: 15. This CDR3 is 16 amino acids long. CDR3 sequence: CASTTLRQGRIYGYTF. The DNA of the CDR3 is TGTGCCAGTACTACACTACGACAGGGGCGTATATATGGCTACACCTTC.

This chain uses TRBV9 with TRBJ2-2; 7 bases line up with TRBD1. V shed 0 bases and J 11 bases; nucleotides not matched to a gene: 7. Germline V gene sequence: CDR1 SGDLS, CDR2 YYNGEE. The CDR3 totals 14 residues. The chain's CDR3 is CASSVGDRPLELFF. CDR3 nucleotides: TGTGCCAGCAGCGTAGGGGACAGACCTCTTGAGCTGTTTTTT.

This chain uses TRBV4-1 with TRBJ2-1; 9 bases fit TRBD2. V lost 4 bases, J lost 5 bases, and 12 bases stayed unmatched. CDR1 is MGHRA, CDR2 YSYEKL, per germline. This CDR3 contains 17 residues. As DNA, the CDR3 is TGCGCCAGCAGCCTCCCTCGCGGGAGGGGCAGGGACAATGAGCAGTTCTTC. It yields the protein CASSLPRGRGRDNEQFF.

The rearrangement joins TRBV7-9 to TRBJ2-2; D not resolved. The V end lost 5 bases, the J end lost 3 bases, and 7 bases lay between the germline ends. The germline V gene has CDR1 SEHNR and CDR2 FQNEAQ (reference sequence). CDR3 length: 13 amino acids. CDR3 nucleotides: TGTGCCAGCAGCCCCACTTACACCGGGGAGCTGTTTTTT. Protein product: CASSPTYTGELFF.

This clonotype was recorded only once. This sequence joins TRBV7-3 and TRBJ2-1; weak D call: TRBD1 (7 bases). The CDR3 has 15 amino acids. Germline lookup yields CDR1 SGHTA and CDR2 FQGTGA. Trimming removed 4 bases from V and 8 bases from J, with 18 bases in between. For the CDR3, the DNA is TGTGCCAGCAGCTCGACTAGGGGGCTTGGGGATGAGCAGTTCTTC. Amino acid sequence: CASSSTRGLGDEQFF.

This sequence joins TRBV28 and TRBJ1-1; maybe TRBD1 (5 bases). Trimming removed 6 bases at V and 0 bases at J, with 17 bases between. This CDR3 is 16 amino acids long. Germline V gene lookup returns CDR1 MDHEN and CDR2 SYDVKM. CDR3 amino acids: CASSQRGRRMNTEAFF. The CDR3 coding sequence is TGTGCCAGCAGCCAGAGGGGCAGAAGAATGAACACTGAAGCTTTCTTT.

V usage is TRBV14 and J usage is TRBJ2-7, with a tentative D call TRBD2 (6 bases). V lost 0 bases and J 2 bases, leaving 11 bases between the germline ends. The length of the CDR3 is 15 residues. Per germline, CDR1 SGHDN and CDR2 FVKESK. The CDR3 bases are TGTGCCAGCAGCCAAGATCTCACGGGGGCCTACGAGCAGTACTTC. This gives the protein CASSQDLTGAYEQYF.

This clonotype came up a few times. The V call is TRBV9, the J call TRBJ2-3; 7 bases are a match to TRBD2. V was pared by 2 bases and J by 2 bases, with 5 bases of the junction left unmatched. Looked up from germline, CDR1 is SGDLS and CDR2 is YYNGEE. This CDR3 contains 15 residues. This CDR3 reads CASSVGGRATDTQYF. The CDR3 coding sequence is TGTGCCAGCAGCGTGGGGGGGAGGGCCACAGATACGCAGTATTTT.

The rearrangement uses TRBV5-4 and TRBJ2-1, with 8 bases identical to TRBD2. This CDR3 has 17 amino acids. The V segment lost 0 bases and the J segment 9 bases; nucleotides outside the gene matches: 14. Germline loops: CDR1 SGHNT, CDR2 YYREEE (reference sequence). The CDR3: CASSLDGLRGRGGEQFF. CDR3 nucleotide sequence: TGTGCCAGCAGCTTGGACGGGCTTAGGGGCCGGGGGGGTGAGCAGTTCTTC. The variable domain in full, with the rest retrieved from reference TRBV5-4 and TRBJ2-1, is ETGVTQSPTHLIKTRGQQVTLRCSSQSGHNTVSWYQQALGQGPQFIFQYYREEENGRGNFPPRFSGLQFPNYSSELNVNALELDDSALYLCASSLDGLRGRGGEQFFGPGTRLTVL.